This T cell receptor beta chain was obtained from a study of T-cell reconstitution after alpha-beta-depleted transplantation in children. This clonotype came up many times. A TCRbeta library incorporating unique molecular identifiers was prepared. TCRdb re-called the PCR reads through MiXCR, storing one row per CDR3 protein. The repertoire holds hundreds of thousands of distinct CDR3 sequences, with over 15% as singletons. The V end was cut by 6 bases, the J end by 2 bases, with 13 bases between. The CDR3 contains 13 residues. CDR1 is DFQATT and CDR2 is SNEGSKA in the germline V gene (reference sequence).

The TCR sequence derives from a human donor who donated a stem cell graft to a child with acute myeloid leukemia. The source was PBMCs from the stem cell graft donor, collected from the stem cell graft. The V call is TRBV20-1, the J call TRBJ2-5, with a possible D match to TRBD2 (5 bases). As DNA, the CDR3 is TGCAGTGCAAAACTAGGCCTTCAAGAGACCCAGTACTTC. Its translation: CSAKLGLQETQYF.